This T cell receptor (beta chain) was retrieved from a study of blood T cell repertoires in COVID-19. The CDR3 is 13 residues long. The V end lost 4 bases, the J end lost 4 bases, and 8 bases lay between the germline ends. Germline values: CDR1 MNHNY, CDR2 SVGAGI (reference sequence). The table lists this clone with a count of one. Data came from immunoSEQ multiplex PCR; TCRdb stores just in-frame clones and leaves some out. The sample contains roughly 180,000 clones, about 87% of which appear only once. The sequence derives from a woman under 40 with acute or convalescent COVID-19. The chain links TRBV6-6 to TRBJ2-1; no clear D gene. The sample taken for sequencing was peripheral blood. As DNA, the CDR3 is TGTGCCAGCAGTTTTAGCAGTTACAATGAGCAGTTCTTC. Protein product: CASSFSSYNEQFF.